The 29 T cell receptor beta chains presented below share a single source sample, sequenced in a study of early T cells in non-severe SARS-CoV-2 infection. TCRdb reprocessed the 5' RACE reads via MiXCR and lists one record per CDR3 protein. The sample has approximately 57,000 distinct CDR3 sequences, roughly an eighth seen once; the top ten hold 1.1% to 1.5%. Material for sequencing was whole blood. These receptors were taken from an adult who was a healthcare worker with PCR-confirmed SARS-CoV-2 infection or an uninfected control (not recorded which).

This sequence joins TRBV13 and TRBJ2-1, with TRBD2 matching over 7 bases. Trimming took 5 bases from V and 4 from J; bases not matched to a gene: 5. Germline V gives CDR1 PRHDT, CDR2 FYEKMQ (reference sequence). This CDR3 comprises 14 residues. The chain's CDR3 is CASSPAGPYNEQFF. The CDR3 coding sequence is TGTGCCAGCAGCCCAGCGGGGCCTTACAATGAGCAGTTCTTC.

The genes are TRBV7-3 and TRBJ1-1; D is unclear. Between the trimmed V and J ends, which lost 2 bases and 0 bases, there was a span of 13 bases. CDR3 length: 16 amino acids. Germline-derived CDR1 and CDR2 are SGHTA and FQGTGA. The CDR3, as DNA: TGTGCCAGCAGCTTAGACGGATTCGCCATGAACACTGAAGCTTTCTTT. Protein sequence: CASSLDGFAMNTEAFF.

This clonotype has just a few counts. V and J are TRBV10-2 and TRBJ2-1, with D possibly being TRBD1 or TRBD2 (5 bases each). CDR1 is WSHSY, CDR2 SAAADI, per germline. Trimming took off 5 bases at V and 4 bases at J, with 18 bases between the two ends. The CDR3 is made up of 16 amino acids. The CDR3: CASSQDLRRTYNEQFF. The CDR3, as DNA: TGCGCCAGCAGTCAGGACCTGAGGAGGACATACAATGAGCAGTTCTTC.

CDR3 in amino acids: CASSAELAWGNEQFF. CDR3 DNA sequence: TGTGCCAGCAGTGCGGAACTAGCCTGGGGCAATGAGCAGTTCTTC. V gene TRBV2 combines with J gene TRBJ2-1, with D perhaps TRBD2 (6 bases). This CDR3 is 15 amino acids long. Germline-derived CDR1 and CDR2 are SNHLY and FYNNEI. V gave up 4 bases and J gave up 6 bases, with 16 bases separating them.

The J gene is TRBJ2-1, the V gene TRBV12-3 or TRBV12-4; D possibly corresponds to TRBD2 (7 bases). The CDR3 consists of 16 residues. Trimming shortened V by 9 bases and J by 0 bases, and 18 bases separated the two germline ends. DNA for the CDR3: TGTGCCAGTAATCGGGCGGGGGCCGCCTCCTACAATGAGCAGTTCTTC. It encodes CASNRAGAASYNEQFF.

At least ten counts were recorded for this clonotype. The junction departs from germline at one end; a sequencing error may be responsible. The rearrangement uses TRBV7-7 and TRBJ2-2, with 7 positions matching TRBD1. This CDR3 comprises 14 residues. The germline gives CDR1 SSHAT, CDR2 FNYEAQ (reference sequence). The CDR3 protein is CASSPTGNAGELFF. CDR3 nucleotides: TGTGCTAGCAGCCCGACAGGGAATGCCGGGGAGCTGTTTTTT.

This clonotype was counted ten times or more. The chain recombines TRBV28 with TRBJ2-5; D is ambiguous. V lost 8 bases, J lost 2 bases, and 9 bases lay in between. This CDR3 has 12 residues. CDR1 is MDHEN and CDR2 is SYDVKM in the germline V gene. The CDR3, as DNA: TGTGCCAGCTGGACGAGTCAAGAGACCCAGTACTTC. It specifies CASWTSQETQYF.

This clonotype was counted only a few times. This rearrangement joins TRBV12-3 or TRBV12-4 to TRBJ1-6; a weak D match, TRBD1 (6 bases). This CDR3 is 14 amino acids long. The V end was cut by 6 bases, the J end by 4 bases, with 10 bases between. DNA of the CDR3: TGTGCCAGCAGCTACGACAGGTATAATTCACCCCTCCACTTT. Protein product: CASSYDRYNSPLHF.

The gene calls are TRBV30 and TRBJ2-1, with a weak D call TRBD1 (5 bases). In germline, CDR1 is GTSNPN, CDR2 SVGIG (reference sequence). With 2 bases removed from V and 3 bases from J, the gap between germline ends came to 17 bases. The CDR3 runs to 16 residues. The CDR3 bases are TGTGCCTGGAGTCTATACAGGTACTCAATCTACAATGAGCAGTTCTTC. Amino acid sequence: CAWSLYRYSIYNEQFF.

This clonotype was recorded at least ten times. The chain recombines TRBV5-5 with TRBJ1-4; D call uncertain. Trimming shortened V by 1 base and J by 5 bases, and 12 bases separated the two germline ends. From germline, CDR1 is SGHKS and CDR2 YYEKEE (reference sequence). The CDR3 contains 15 residues. The CDR3 bases are TGTGCCAGCAGCTTGTCGGAGGCAGTGAATGAAAAACTGTTTTTT. This sequence encodes CASSLSEAVNEKLFF.

The chain employs TRBV9 and TRBJ2-1, with TRBD1 identical over 10 bases. The germline V gene encodes CDR1 SGDLS and CDR2 YYNGEE. J gave up 14 bases and V 4 bases, and 18 bases lay outside the gene matches. The CDR3 is 16 amino acids. CDR3 bases: TGTGCCAGCAGCCCCCACCTCGGGACAGGGGAAGGAGGGGAGTTCTTC. It specifies CASSPHLGTGEGGEFF.

V and J are TRBV20-1 and TRBJ2-6; TRBD2 is a possible D gene (6 bases). Trimming cost V 1 base and J 3 bases, with 19 bases left between them. The germline CDR1 and CDR2 sequences are DFQATT and SNEGSKA (reference sequence). The CDR3 length is 18 residues. CDR3 bases: TGCAGTGCTAGAGTAGCCAGGGAGGAGATAGGTGGGGCCAACGTCCTGACTTTC. Its protein is CSARVAREEIGGANVLTF.

This clonotype was observed at least ten times. This chain joins TRBV7-8 and TRBJ2-3, with 15 bases fitting TRBD2. The CDR3 runs to 16 residues. The germline V gene encodes CDR1 SGHVS and CDR2 FQNEAQ. V was pared by 4 bases and J by 5 bases, with 4 bases of the junction left unmatched. The CDR3 is CASSSGLAGGRDTQYF. As DNA, the CDR3 is TGTGCCAGCAGCTCGGGACTAGCGGGGGGAAGAGATACGCAGTATTTT.

This chain connects TRBV10-3 to TRBJ1-2; a weak D match, TRBD1 (5 bases). This CDR3 has 15 amino acids. Trimming left V 7 bases short and J 1 base short, with 16 bases between. Germline values: CDR1 ENHRY, CDR2 SYGVKD. The CDR3 coding sequence is TGTGCCATCAATCCCGACAGTCTTAATAACTATGGCTACACCTTC. Residues: CAINPDSLNNYGYTF.

This clonotype came up a few times. J is TRBJ2-5 and V is TRBV5-6, with D unclear. This CDR3 is built from 15 residues. Trimming stripped 1 base from V and 4 bases from J, with 14 bases between. Germline V CDR1 and CDR2: SGHDT, YYEEEE. CDR3 loop: CASSLRFLKRETQYF. CDR3 coding DNA: TGTGCCAGCAGCTTGCGCTTCCTTAAGCGAGAGACCCAGTACTTC.

The J gene is TRBJ1-1, the V gene TRBV4-2; 7 bases match TRBD1. The ends lost 4 bases at V and 0 bases at J; junction bases unmatched: 2. There are 14 residues in the CDR3. CDR1 is LGHNA, CDR2 YNFKEQ, per germline. CDR3 loop: CASSPGQLNTEAFF. The CDR3 DNA sequence: TGTGCCAGCAGCCCGGGACAGTTGAACACTGAAGCTTTCTTT.

CDR3 amino acids: CASSLATSWAGANVLTF. CDR3 nucleotides: TGTGCCAGCAGCTTGGCCACCTCGTGGGCTGGGGCCAACGTCCTGACTTTC. This chain connects TRBV11-2 to TRBJ2-6; no clear D. The CDR3 is 17 amino acids. With 3 bases removed from V and 2 bases from J, the gap between germline ends came to 14 bases. Germline V gene data show CDR1 as SGHAT and CDR2 as FQNNGV. The whole variable domain, filled in from reference TRBV11-2 and TRBJ2-6, reads EAGVAQSPRYKIIEKRQSVAFWCNPISGHATLYWYQQILGQGPKLLIQFQNNGVVDDSQLPKDRFSAERLKGVDSTLKIQPAKLEDSAVYLCASSLATSWAGANVLTFGAGSRLTVL.

In this sample, this clonotype turned up many times. The gene calls are TRBV20-1 and TRBJ1-1, with D maybe TRBD1 (5 bases). The CDR3 loop spans 14 amino acids. The germline V gene has CDR1 DFQATT and CDR2 SNEGSKA (reference sequence). The CDR3 bases are TGCAACGGGGCATCAGGAGGAAGGAACACTGAAGCTTTCTTT. Its translation is CNGASGGRNTEAFF.

The genes are TRBV27 and TRBJ1-6; unclear D gene. This CDR3 region has 19 residues. The germline gives CDR1 MNHEY, CDR2 SMNVEV (reference sequence). Trimming took off 0 bases at V and 0 bases at J, with 15 bases between the two ends. This CDR3 is CASSLSSPQESSYNSPLHF. The CDR3 DNA sequence: TGTGCCAGCAGTTTATCCTCCCCGCAGGAGAGCTCCTATAATTCACCCCTCCACTTT.

This clonotype occurred a few times. The rearrangement uses TRBV6-2 or TRBV6-3 and TRBJ1-2, with D possibly matching TRBD1 (6 bases). The CDR3 totals 16 residues. Between the trimmed V and J ends, which lost 2 bases and 5 bases, there was a span of 18 bases. Germline values: CDR1 MNHEY, CDR2 SVGEGT. The CDR3 loop reads CASSYAPGALSYGYTF. The CDR3 region has the DNA TGTGCCAGCAGTTACGCGCCAGGGGCACTCTCGTATGGCTACACCTTC.

The rearrangement uses TRBV6-5 and TRBJ2-3; TRBD2 aligns across 14 bases. The CDR3 consists of 17 residues. Trimming took 7 bases from V and 1 from J; bases not matched to a gene: 7. Germline assignment: CDR1 MNHEY and CDR2 SVGAGI. As DNA, the CDR3 is TGTGCCAGCACGGGACTAGCGGGGGATGATGGCACAGATACGCAGTATTTT. This sequence encodes CASTGLAGDDGTDTQYF.

This clonotype has only a few counts. V usage is TRBV6-6 and J usage is TRBJ1-2; D may be TRBD1 (5 bases). Trimming pared 3 bases from V and 4 bases from J, leaving 9 bases between. The CDR3 is 13 residues long. CDR1 and CDR2 from the germline V gene are MNHNY and SVGAGI (reference sequence). CDR3 sequence reads: CASSYGGTYGYTF. The CDR3 region has the DNA TGTGCCAGCAGTTATGGAGGGACCTATGGCTACACCTTC.

This sequence joins TRBV29-1 and TRBJ1-2; TRBD1 aligns across 7 bases. CDR3 length: 12 amino acids. Germline lookup yields CDR1 SQVTM and CDR2 ANQGSEA. Trimming removed 6 bases from V and 4 bases from J; junction bases left unmatched: 5. CDR3 amino acids: CSVETGTYGYTF. The CDR3 nucleotides are TGCAGCGTGGAGACAGGGACCTATGGCTACACCTTC.

A few counts support this clonotype. At one end the junction does not follow the germline gene, possibly because of a read error. V usage is TRBV12-3 or TRBV12-4 and J usage is TRBJ1-3; D is unclear. This CDR3 region has 14 residues. The CDR3 DNA reads TGCGCCAGCAGTTTATCTAGCTCTGGAAACACCATATATTTT. This sequence encodes CASSLSSSGNTIYF.

There are a few counts of this clonotype. The gene calls are TRBV7-2 and TRBJ1-5, with TRBD1 matching over 8 bases. Germline V gene lookup returns CDR1 SGHTA and CDR2 FQGNSA. The CDR3 totals 13 residues. J lost 5 bases, V lost 5 bases, and 2 bases had no gene match. CDR3 sequence (DNA): TGTGCCAGCAGCAGGGACAGGTATCAGCCCCAGCATTTT. The encoded protein is CASSRDRYQPQHF. The full variable domain, with the rest looked up from reference TRBV7-2 and TRBJ1-5, is GAGVSQSPSNKVTEKGKDVELRCDPISGHTALYWYRQSLGQGLEFLIYFQGNSAPDKSGLPSDRFSAERTGGSVSTLTIQRTQQEDSAVYLCASSRDRYQPQHFGDGTRLSIL.

This clonotype has just a few counts. This chain links TRBV4-1 with TRBJ2-7; no definite D call. Germline V gene sequence: CDR1 MGHRA, CDR2 YSYEKL. Trimming took 0 bases from V and 6 from J, leaving 12 bases between them. The CDR3 runs to 14 residues. CDR3 DNA: TGCGCCAGCAGCCAAGATCAAGGTCTAGGCGAGCAGTACTTC. As protein: CASSQDQGLGEQYF.

This clonotype was detected a few times. This CDR3 is CASSFPLGQAPTGELFF. The CDR3 DNA reads as TGTGCCAGCAGCTTCCCCTTAGGACAGGCCCCCACCGGGGAGCTGTTTTTT. The V and J genes are TRBV7-9 and TRBJ2-2; 7 bases map to TRBD1. Germline loops: CDR1 SEHNR, CDR2 FQNEAQ (reference sequence). Losses at the gene ends were 3 bases for V and 4 bases for J; bases not matched to a gene: 11. The CDR3 has 17 amino acids. Variable domain in full (rest from reference TRBV7-9 and TRBJ2-2): DTGVSQNPRHKITKRGQNVTFRCDPISEHNRLYWYRQTLGQGPEFLTYFQNEAQLEKSRLLSDRFSAERPKGSFSTLEIQRTEQGDSAMYLCASSFPLGQAPTGELFFGEGSRLTVL.

The table lists this clonotype with a few counts. This CDR3 is CASTTTGGDSPLHF. Here the CDR3 DNA reads TGTGCCAGCACCACCACAGGGGGGGATTCACCCCTCCACTTT. The rearrangement links TRBV5-5 to TRBJ1-6; 8 bases are a match to TRBD1. Germline-derived CDR1 and CDR2 are SGHKS and YYEKEE (reference sequence). With 6 bases clipped from V and 8 bases from J, the junction kept 7 bases outside the gene matches. This CDR3 region has 14 residues.

In this sample, this clonotype turned up many times. The chain is built from TRBV5-6 and TRBJ2-3; no clear D. The V end was cut by 3 bases, the J end by 4 bases, with 18 bases between. CDR1 and CDR2 (germline): SGHDT, YYEEEE. The CDR3 sequence is 16 residues long. CDR3 in DNA: TGTGCCAGCAGCTCCCCCGTCGCCGGTCGGTCAGATACGCAGTATTTT. It encodes CASSSPVAGRSDTQYF. Filled out from reference TRBV5-6 and TRBJ2-3, the complete variable domain reads DAGVTQSPTHLIKTRGQQVTLRCSPKSGHDTVSWYQQALGQGPQFIFQYYEEEERQRGNFPDRFSGHQFPNYSSELNVNALLLGDSALYLCASSSPVAGRSDTQYFGPGTRLTVL.